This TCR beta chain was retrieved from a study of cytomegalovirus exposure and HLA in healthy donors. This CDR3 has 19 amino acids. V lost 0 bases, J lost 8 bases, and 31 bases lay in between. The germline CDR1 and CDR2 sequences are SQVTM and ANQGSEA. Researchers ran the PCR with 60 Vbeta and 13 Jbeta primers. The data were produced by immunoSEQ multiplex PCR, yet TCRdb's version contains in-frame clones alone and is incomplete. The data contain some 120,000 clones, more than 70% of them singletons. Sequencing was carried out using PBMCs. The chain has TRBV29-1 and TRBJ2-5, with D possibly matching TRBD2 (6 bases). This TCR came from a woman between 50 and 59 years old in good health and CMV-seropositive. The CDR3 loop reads CSVEDIVTGVVSLTVTQYF. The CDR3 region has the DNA TGCAGCGTTGAAGATATTGTGACGGGGGTGGTTTCGTTAACCGTAACCCAGTACTTC.